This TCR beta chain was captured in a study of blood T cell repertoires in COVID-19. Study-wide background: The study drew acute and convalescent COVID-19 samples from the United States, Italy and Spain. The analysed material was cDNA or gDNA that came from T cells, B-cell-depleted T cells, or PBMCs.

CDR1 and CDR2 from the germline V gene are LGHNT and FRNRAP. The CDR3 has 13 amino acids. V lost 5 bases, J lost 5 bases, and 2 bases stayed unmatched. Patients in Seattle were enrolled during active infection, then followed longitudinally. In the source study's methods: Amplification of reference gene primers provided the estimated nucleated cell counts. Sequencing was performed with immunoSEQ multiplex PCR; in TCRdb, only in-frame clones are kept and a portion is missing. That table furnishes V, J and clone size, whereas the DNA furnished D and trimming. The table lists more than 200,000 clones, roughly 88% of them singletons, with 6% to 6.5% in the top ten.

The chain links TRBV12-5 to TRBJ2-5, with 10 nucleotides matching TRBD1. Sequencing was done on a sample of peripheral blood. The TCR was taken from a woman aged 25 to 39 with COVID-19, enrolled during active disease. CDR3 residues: CASGPGQGETQYF. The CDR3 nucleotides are TGTGCTAGTGGTCCGGGACAGGGGGAGACCCAGTACTTC. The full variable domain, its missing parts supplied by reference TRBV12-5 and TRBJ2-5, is DARVTQTPRHKVTEMGQEVTMRCQPILGHNTVFWYRQTMMQGLELLAYFRNRAPLDDSGMPKDRFSAEMPDATLATLKIQPSEPRDSAVYFCASGPGQGETQYFGPGTRLLVL.